This T cell receptor (beta chain) was observed in a study of regulatory T cells in long-lasting Graves disease. At the level of the study: New Graves' disease cases had less than 3 months of antithyroid drugs.

The time point is: newly diagnosed GD, antithyroid drugs for less than 3 months. There was RNA extracted from PBMCs, and the TCR library was made from it. Patients came from an endocrinology department in Xi'an, China. Through Arm-PCR of CDR3 regions and iRepertoire HTBI primers, TCR beta libraries were built. TCRdb processed the multiplex PCR reads anew with MiXCR; each CDR3 protein has one entry. This table holds 400,000 to 550,000 distinct CDR3 sequences, under 15% found once. Many counts were recorded for this clonotype. Its antigen is currently unknown. V lost 6 bases and J lost 8; bases outside the gene matches: 9. The CDR3 length is 16 residues. Study findings and constraints: Between persistent patients, thousands of public clonotypes were shared, exceeding the 966 shared between new patients. The study found TRBV28, TRBJ1-2 and TRBJ2-5 favored in persistent disease.

This sample also appeared in a second study, on T cells in Graves' hyperthyroidism and ophthalmopathy.

This specimen consisted of peripheral blood mononuclear cells (PBMCs), obtained at new diagnosis, from a patient treated with antithyroid drugs. V usage is TRBV12-3 or TRBV12-4 and J usage is TRBJ2-1, with 14 bases aligning to TRBD2. This receptor was identified in a woman aged 30 to 39 with Graves disease. The CDR3 reads CASSLGTSGRYDEQFF. The DNA for the CDR3 is TGTGCCAGCAGCCTGGGGACTAGCGGGAGATACGATGAGCAGTTCTTC.